These 25 T cell receptor beta chains were sequenced from one sample in a study of cytomegalovirus exposure and HLA in healthy donors. The PCR made use of 60 Vbeta and 13 Jbeta primers. The table came from immunoSEQ multiplex PCR; TCRdb's copy has only in-frame clones and leaves some out. This sample has some 89,000 clones; less than 85% occur once, and the top ten carry nearly 7.5%. The sequencing sample was made of PBMCs. The source of these receptors is a man aged 35 to 55 in good health and CMV-seropositive.

V gene TRBV7-2 combines with J gene TRBJ2-1; D remains ambiguous. CDR3 length: 16 amino acids. Per the germline V gene, CDR1 is SGHTA and CDR2 is FQGNSA. V lost 5 bases and J lost 4, with 18 bases in between. The CDR3 protein is CASSPQVGAPYNEQFF. The CDR3 DNA follows: TGTGCCAGCAGCCCGCAGGTGGGTGCCCCTTACAATGAGCAGTTCTTC.

In DNA, the CDR3 is TGTGCCAGCAGTTTAAGCCTCATTTCACCCCTCCACTTT. Amino acid sequence: CASSLSLISPLHF. The chain employs TRBV27 and TRBJ1-6; D not resolved. V lost 2 bases and J 9 bases, leaving 8 bases between the germline ends. Germline CDR1 and CDR2: MNHEY and SMNVEV (reference sequence). The CDR3 has 13 amino acids.

The J gene is TRBJ2-1, the V gene TRBV10-1, with 10 bases aligning to TRBD1. Germline V gene lookup returns CDR1 WNHNN and CDR2 SYGVQD (reference sequence). This CDR3 contains 15 residues. With V trimmed by 8 bases and J by 6 bases, 10 bases remained unmatched. The CDR3 nucleotides read TGCGCCAGCGCTGAACCGGGACAGGGGATCAATGAGCAGTTCTTC. It is translated as CASAEPGQGINEQFF.

The sample holds a few counts of this clone. The J gene is TRBJ2-5, the V gene TRBV4-2, with TRBD2 matching over 11 bases. Germline V gene sequence: CDR1 LGHNA, CDR2 YNFKEQ. The CDR3 length is 16 residues. V lost 2 bases to trimming and J lost 5 bases; unmatched junction nucleotides: 7. The CDR3 nucleotides read TGTGCCAGCAGCCAACTAGCGGGAGGCTCCAGGGAGACCCAGTACTTC. This encodes CASSQLAGGSRETQYF.

This rearrangement joins TRBV28 to TRBJ2-2; 7 bases align to TRBD2. This CDR3 comprises 16 residues. The germline CDR1 and CDR2 sequences are MDHEN and SYDVKM. The trim removed 8 bases at V and 5 bases at J, leaving 14 bases unmatched. CDR3 loop: CASAPVGDGGTGELFF. The CDR3, as DNA: TGTGCCAGCGCCCCGGTAGGGGACGGGGGGACCGGGGAGCTGTTTTTT.

This chain joins TRBV5-8 and TRBJ2-6; no firm D call. V lost 3 bases and J 3 bases, leaving 10 bases between the germline ends. Germline V gene lookup returns CDR1 SGHTS and CDR2 YDEGEE. The CDR3 is 15 amino acids. CDR3 in amino acids: CASSSARGGANVLTF. The CDR3 region has the DNA TGTGCCAGCAGCTCCGCTCGCGGTGGGGCCAACGTCCTGACTTTC.

This clone was detected only once. V is TRBV6-1 and J is TRBJ1-6, with D possibly being TRBD1 (5 bases). The CDR3 loop spans 14 amino acids. The germline V and J ends were trimmed by 1 base and 9 bases, with 10 bases remaining between them. CDR1 and CDR2 (germline): MNHNS, SASEGT. The CDR3 region has the DNA TGTGCCAGCAGTGAAGGGATGGGGGGTTCACCCCTCCACTTT. Translating it yields CASSEGMGGSPLHF.

Regarding this clone: Other DNA sequences within the sample encode an identical CDR3. The rearrangement links TRBV7-2 to TRBJ2-1; TRBD2 aligns across 13 bases. V lost 6 bases and J lost 0; bases outside the gene matches: 2. CDR1 is SGHTA and CDR2 is FQGNSA in the germline V gene. The CDR3 has 16 residues. The CDR3 nucleotides read TGTGCCAGCAGTCGGACTAGCGGGAGCTCCTACAATGAGCAGTTCTTC. Its protein is CASSRTSGSSYNEQFF.

This sequence joins TRBV5-1 and TRBJ1-2; D not certain. Germline V lookup: CDR1 SGHRS, CDR2 YFSETQ. The V end was cut by 0 bases, the J end by 5 bases, with 8 bases between. The CDR3 contains 13 residues. CDR3 sequence: CASSLAADYGYTF. CDR3 bases: TGCGCCAGCAGCTTGGCCGCGGATTATGGCTACACCTTC.

V and J are TRBV6-6 and TRBJ1-5; 10 bases fit TRBD1. The CDR3 spans 16 residues. Germline assignment: CDR1 MNHNY and CDR2 SVGAGI (reference sequence). With 5 bases clipped from V and 4 bases from J, the junction kept 8 bases outside the gene matches. CDR3 in DNA: TGTGCCAGCAGTAAGCCCTCGGGACAGGGGAATCAGCCCCAGCATTTT. Protein product: CASSKPSGQGNQPQHF.

The rearrangement uses TRBV9 and TRBJ1-2, with D possibly matching TRBD1 (5 bases). This CDR3 spans 15 amino acids. V lost 4 bases to trimming and J lost 7 bases, with 20 bases between them. Per germline, CDR1 SGDLS and CDR2 YYNGEE. CDR3 DNA sequence: TGTGCCAGCAGCCGAACCGGGGGGACCGTGGGTGGCTACACCTTC. It is translated as CASSRTGGTVGGYTF. Supplemented by reference TRBV9 and TRBJ1-2, the full variable domain reads DSGVTQTPKHLITATGQRVTLRCSPRSGDLSVYWYQQSLDQGLQFLIQYYNGEERAKGNILERFSAQQFPDLHSELNLSSLELGDSALYFCASSRTGGTVGGYTFGSGTRLTVV.

Regarding this clone: At one end, the junction sequence differs from germline, possibly due to a read error. The chain is built from TRBV7-9 and TRBJ1-2, with D unclear. CDR1 and CDR2 from the germline V gene are SEHNR and FQNEAQ (reference sequence). This CDR3 is 17 amino acids long. CDR3 coding DNA: TGTTCCAGCAGCTCCCTTTCGCCTAGGGCAGCGGCCTATGGCTACACCTTC. It codes for CSSSSLSPRAAAYGYTF. Full variable domain (remainder filled in from reference TRBV7-9 and TRBJ1-2): DTGVSQNPRHKITKRGQNVTFRCDPISEHNRLYWYRQTLGQGPEFLTYFQNEAQLEKSRLLSDRFSAERPKGSFSTLEIQRTEQGDSAMYLCSSSSLSPRAAAYGYTFGSGTRLTVV.

This clone was seen only once. This sequence joins TRBV13 and TRBJ2-5; TRBD2 might be the D (7 bases). The J call is uncertain, as TRBJ2-7 better fits the DNA end. Germline V gene sequence: CDR1 PRHDT, CDR2 FYEKMQ (reference sequence). CDR3 length: 14 amino acids. For the CDR3, the DNA is TGTGCCAGCAGCTTTAGGGGGACTATGTACGAGCAGTACTTC. This translates into CASSFRGTMYEQYF.

This chain connects TRBV18 to TRBJ1-1; D gene ambiguous. CDR3 length: 13 residues. Germline V lookup: CDR1 KGHSH, CDR2 LQKENI. V shed 6 bases and J shed 1 base, with 9 bases lying between them. Written as DNA, the CDR3 is TGTGCCAGCTCTACCTCGGGGAACACTGAAGCTTTCTTT. It translates to CASSTSGNTEAFF.

The CDR3 sequence is CSVGNHETSGSTRFF. The CDR3, as DNA: TGCAGCGTCGGCAACCACGAGACTAGCGGGAGTACGCGGTTCTTC. The V gene is TRBV29-1, the J gene TRBJ2-1; 12 nucleotides agree with TRBD2. Germline-derived CDR1 and CDR2 are SQVTM and ANQGSEA. V lost 6 bases and J lost 15; bases outside the gene matches: 18. The CDR3 contains 15 residues.

The chain couples TRBV7-9 to TRBJ1-1, with TRBD1 identical over 7 bases. V gave up 3 bases and J gave up 9 bases; unmatched junction bases: 1. The CDR3 contains 11 residues. Per germline, CDR1 SEHNR and CDR2 FQNEAQ (reference sequence). DNA of the CDR3: TGTGCCAGCAGCTTGGGACAGCAAGCTTTCTTT. Encoded protein: CASSLGQQAFF.

The chain uses TRBV13 and TRBJ2-5, with no clear D. Trimming left V 4 bases short and J 0 bases short, with 6 bases between. The CDR3 is 13 amino acids. Germline values: CDR1 PRHDT, CDR2 FYEKMQ (reference sequence). The CDR3 region is CASSSPYQETQYF. For the CDR3, the DNA is TGTGCCAGCAGCTCCCCGTACCAAGAGACCCAGTACTTC.

This chain joins TRBV18 and TRBJ1-1, with TRBD1 identical over 7 bases. V trimming: 5 bases; J trimming: 4 bases; junction bases outside the gene matches: 7. Germline lookup yields CDR1 KGHSH and CDR2 LQKENI. CDR3 size: 14 residues. CDR3: CASSTGAGGTEAFF. CDR3 DNA sequence: TGTGCCAGCTCAACCGGGGCAGGGGGCACTGAAGCTTTCTTT.

The table lists this clone with a count of one. The rearrangement links TRBV9 to TRBJ1-5; D possibly corresponds to TRBD1 (6 bases). The germline gives CDR1 SGDLS, CDR2 YYNGEE. This CDR3 is 17 amino acids long. Between the trimmed V and J ends, which lost 0 bases and 5 bases, there was a span of 18 bases. The CDR3 reads CASSVDPRCEGDQPQHF. The CDR3 DNA reads as TGTGCCAGCAGCGTAGACCCCCGATGCGAGGGGGATCAGCCCCAGCATTTT.

This rearrangement joins TRBV4-1 to TRBJ1-2; TRBD1 matches at 8 bases. Per germline, CDR1 MGHRA and CDR2 YSYEKL. This CDR3 contains 14 residues. V shed 3 bases and J 6 bases; nucleotides not matched to a gene: 6. The CDR3 DNA reads as TGCGCCAGCAGCCACAGGACAGGGCCTAATGGCTACACCTTC. Its translation: CASSHRTGPNGYTF.

The chain has TRBV4-1 and TRBJ1-6; possibly TRBD1 for D (6 bases). Germline V gene lookup returns CDR1 MGHRA and CDR2 YSYEKL. The length of the CDR3 is 17 residues. V lost 1 base and J lost 1, with 11 bases in between. CDR3 loop: CASSQGIRGSYNSPLHF. Here the CDR3 DNA reads TGCGCCAGCAGCCAAGGAATCAGGGGTTCCTATAATTCACCCCTCCACTTT.

This chain joins TRBV11-2 and TRBJ2-1; 9 positions match TRBD1. CDR1 SGHAT and CDR2 FQNNGV come from the germline V gene. V trimming: 5 bases; J trimming: 9 bases; junction bases outside the gene matches: 8. This CDR3 has 14 amino acids. The CDR3 spells CASSPDRGFGEQFF. The DNA for the CDR3 is TGTGCCAGCAGCCCGGACAGGGGATTCGGTGAGCAGTTCTTC. The entire variable domain, with the rest obtained from reference TRBV11-2 and TRBJ2-1, is as follows: EAGVAQSPRYKIIEKRQSVAFWCNPISGHATLYWYQQILGQGPKLLIQFQNNGVVDDSQLPKDRFSAERLKGVDSTLKIQPAKLEDSAVYLCASSPDRGFGEQFFGPGTRLTVL.

V gene TRBV15 combines with J gene TRBJ1-2, with TRBD1 matching 10 bases. CDR3 length equals 13 residues. Germline CDR1 reads LNHNV; CDR2 reads YYDKDF (reference sequence). The V and J ends lost 5 bases and 6 bases, in that order; junction bases with no gene match: 3. CDR3 sequence: CATSGGTGDGYTF. CDR3 nucleotides: TGTGCCACCAGCGGGGGGACAGGGGATGGCTACACCTTC. Supplemented by reference TRBV15 and TRBJ1-2, the full variable domain reads DAMVIQNPRYQVTQFGKPVTLSCSQTLNHNVMYWYQQKSSQAPKLLFHYYDKDFNNEADTPDNFQSRRPNTSFCFLDIRSPGLGDTAMYLCATSGGTGDGYTFGSGTRLTVV.

The V call is TRBV11-2, the J call TRBJ2-1; 8 bases line up with TRBD2. V was pared by 6 bases and J by 8 bases, with 12 bases of the junction left unmatched. There are 15 residues in the CDR3. Germline CDR1 is SGHAT and CDR2 is FQNNGV. CDR3 region: CASRAGRAAGYEQFF. CDR3 DNA sequence: TGTGCCAGCAGGGCCGGGAGGGCCGCTGGCTATGAGCAGTTCTTC.

The CDR3 nucleotides read TGCGCCAGCATGGAGAGGAATGAGCAGTTCTTC. Amino acid sequence: CASMERNEQFF. This chain uses TRBV5-1 with TRBJ2-1; D unclear. Germline assignment: CDR1 SGHRS and CDR2 YFSETQ. The CDR3 extends over 11 amino acids. Trimming removed 6 bases from V and 7 bases from J, with 8 bases in between.